This TCR beta chain stems from a study of blood T cell repertoires in COVID-19. Profiled with immunoSEQ multiplex PCR; TCRdb holds only in-frame clones, not every one. The sample yields some 89,000 clones, roughly 80% seen once. CDR1 is SGHRS and CDR2 is YFSETQ in the germline V gene. V was clipped by 5 bases and J by 2 bases; unmatched bases: 4. CDR3 size: 14 residues. Sequences were obtained from peripheral blood. The TCR was taken from a man in his sixties with acute or convalescent COVID-19. The J gene is TRBJ2-5, the V gene TRBV5-1; 9 bases map to TRBD2. The CDR3 region is CASRTSGLQETQYF. In DNA form, the CDR3 reads TGCGCCAGCAGGACTAGCGGCTTACAAGAGACCCAGTACTTC.